The clone carrying this T cell receptor (beta chain) was found a few times. Its antigen is as yet unknown. Trimming took off 6 bases at V and 5 bases at J, with 7 bases between the two ends. Germline V gives CDR1 MDHEN, CDR2 SYDVKM. This CDR3 contains 12 residues. Clones were sequenced by immunoSEQ multiplex PCR, and TCRdb holds only the in-frame ones, with some missing. The table shows about 48,000 clones, with about nine tenths occurring only once. This entry comes from a study of T cell responses to AZD1222 COVID-19 vaccine. Notes on the study in general: The donor group comprised mostly white British people and more females; the analysis possibly underestimated clonal diversity. Vaccine-related CD4 TCRs covered spike, predominating at 160-218 and 743-854.

The specimen comprised peripheral blood, sampled 28 days after the second AZD1222 dose. This sequence originates from an adult who received the AZD1222 COVID-19 vaccine. V gene TRBV28 combines with J gene TRBJ1-4; tentative D call: TRBD1 (5 bases). The CDR3 bases are TGTGCCAGCAGCCACAGGAATGAAAAACTGTTTTTT. Its translation: CASSHRNEKLFF.